This T cell receptor (beta chain) was obtained from a study of breast tumors, draining lymph nodes, adjacent tissues. Study-level findings and limits: The lymph node origin of tumor T cells was framed as consistent with a hypothesis, not demonstrated. Luminal-like breast cancer showed significantly greater tumor-nontumor repertoire similarity than basal-like breast cancer did.

TCRdb used MiXCR to reprocess the multiplex PCR reads, holding one entry per CDR3 protein. Of approximately 150,000 distinct CDR3 sequences listed, roughly a third were seen once; the top ten hold about 3.7%. This clonotype was counted ten times or more. Its antigen is unknown. The V end was cut by 1 base, the J end by 6 bases, with 7 bases between. CDR1 SNHLY and CDR2 FYNNEI come from the germline V gene. The length of the CDR3 is 13 residues. Axillary draining lymph nodes of breast cancer patients supplied the node samples. Source material: axillary lymph node tissue. The source is a female donor with breast cancer. Some clones in this sample may be carry-over from other donors' samples. The chain recombines TRBV2 with TRBJ2-1, with D unresolved. The CDR3 loop reads CASSEVRSNEQFF. CDR3 DNA: TGTGCCAGCAGTGAAGTCAGGAGCAATGAGCAGTTCTTC.